Sequencing of this TCR beta chain was carried out in a study of blood T cell repertoires in COVID-19. Across the whole study: Sources were T cells, B-cell-depleted T cells, or PBMCs; the material itself was cDNA or gDNA.

The data were produced by immunoSEQ multiplex PCR, yet TCRdb's version contains in-frame clones alone and is incomplete. In the table there are 12,000 to 15,000 clones, about 91% of which are singletons. Looked up from germline, CDR1 is MRHNA and CDR2 is SNTAGT. The CDR3 loop spans 15 amino acids. The junction had 9 bases not matched to a gene; V was cut back by 8 bases and J by 3 bases. The chain has TRBV6-4 and TRBJ1-5; TRBD1 matches 8 bases. Sequencing was carried out using peripheral blood. The TCR sequence derives from a human donor in a cohort sampled during active COVID-19. CDR3 sequence: CASDRGRWNNQPQHF. Written as DNA, the CDR3 is TGTGCCAGCGACAGGGGCAGATGGAACAATCAGCCCCAGCATTTT.